This T cell receptor (beta chain) was identified during a study of blood T cell repertoires in COVID-19. This CDR3 is 14 amino acids long. CDR1 and CDR2 (germline): ENHRY, SYGVKD. The ends were cut back, 0 bases at V and 2 bases at J, with 8 bases in the middle. Ages ranged from roughly 18 to 100 years, with residence in 24 US areas. Cohorts were determined from participant-reported clinical history. Per the original data handling: From reference gene primer amplification, estimates of nucleated cell counts were derived. Some clones are missing from TCRdb's copy, which holds only in-frame ones; the method was immunoSEQ multiplex PCR. V, J and clone size derive from that table, while D and trimming were established from the DNA sequence. The sample holds almost 250,000 clones, 80% to 90% seen once.

The chain uses TRBV10-3 and TRBJ2-7; D call uncertain. Sequencing was done on a sample of PBMCs or T cells enriched from blood (not recorded which). The TCR was taken from a young woman who had recovered from COVID-19. As DNA, the CDR3 is TGTGCCATCAGTGAGTCGATGCGCACCTACGAGCAGTACTTC. It translates to CAISESMRTYEQYF.